In its sample, the clone carrying this T cell receptor (beta chain) was seen many times. Antigen unknown. During its preparation, the TCRbeta library received unique molecular identifiers. TCRdb reanalysed the PCR reads using MiXCR and keeps one entry per CDR3 protein. The sample has around 440,000 distinct CDR3 sequences, over 9.5% seen once. Trimming left V 2 bases short and J 2 bases short, with 16 bases between. Germline lookup yields CDR1 MDHEN and CDR2 SYDVKM. CDR3 length equals 16 residues. The sample originates from a study of T-cell reconstitution after alpha-beta-depleted transplantation in children. Notes on the study in general: It was reported that alpha-beta T cells came from several hundred expanded graft clones (about two months after transplant).

Here the sequenced sample was PBMCs, taken before TCRalphabeta/CD19-depleted stem cell transplant. This TCR was sampled from a child aged 2 to 10 with inherited bone marrow failure, due to receive a stem cell transplant. J is TRBJ2-7 and V is TRBV28; D unresolved. CDR3 sequence (DNA): TGTGCCAGCAGTTTAGGATACCTACACCGGGCCTACGAGCAGTACTTC. It is translated as CASSLGYLHRAYEQYF.